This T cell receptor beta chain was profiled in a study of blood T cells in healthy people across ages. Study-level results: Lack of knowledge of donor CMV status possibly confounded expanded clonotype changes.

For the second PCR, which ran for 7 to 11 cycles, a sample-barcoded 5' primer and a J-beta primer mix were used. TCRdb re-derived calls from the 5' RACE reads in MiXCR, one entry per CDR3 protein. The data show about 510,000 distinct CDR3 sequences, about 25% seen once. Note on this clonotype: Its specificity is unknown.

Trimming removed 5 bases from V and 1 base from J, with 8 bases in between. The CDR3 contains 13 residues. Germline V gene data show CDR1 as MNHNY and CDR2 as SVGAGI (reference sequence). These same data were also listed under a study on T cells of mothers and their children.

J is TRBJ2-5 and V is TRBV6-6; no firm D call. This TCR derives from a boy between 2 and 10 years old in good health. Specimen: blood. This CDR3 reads CASSSQVQETQYF. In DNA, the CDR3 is TGTGCCAGCAGTAGCCAGGTCCAAGAGACCCAGTACTTC.